These 4 T cell receptor beta chains were sequenced from one sample in a study of a mutant IDH1 vaccine in newly diagnosed glioma. These TCRs' antigens remain unknown. The time point: week 23, last vaccination. Vaccination comprised doses that each held 300 ug of mutant IDH1 20-mer peptide, plus topical imiquimod. Sequencing used immunoSEQ multiplex PCR; TCRdb keeps in-frame clones, though not all of them. This sample yields tens of thousands of clones, of which approximately 76% are seen a single time; 5.3% belongs to the top ten. Sequences were derived from PBMCs, sampled from a glioma patient whose treatment included an IDH1 peptide vaccine. These receptors were collected from a man aged 50-59 years with glioma.

The chain combines TRBV7-3 with TRBJ2-1; TRBD2 aligns across 7 bases. V shed 8 bases, J shed 4 bases, and the junction held 8 bases outside the gene matches. This CDR3 has 14 residues. Germline loops: CDR1 SGHTA, CDR2 FQGTGA. The CDR3 DNA reads TGTGCCAGCCCCCGCGGGAGCATTTACAATGAGCAGTTCTTC. This translates into CASPRGSIYNEQFF.

The rearrangement uses TRBV18 and TRBJ1-3, with a tentative D call TRBD1 (5 bases). Trimming removed 0 bases from V and 3 bases from J, with 15 bases in between. The length of the CDR3 is 17 residues. From germline, CDR1 is KGHSH and CDR2 LQKENI. CDR3: CASSPPTRRGGGNTIYF. CDR3 nucleotide sequence: TGTGCCAGCTCACCACCGACTCGTAGGGGAGGTGGAAACACCATATATTTT.

The V gene is TRBV4-3, the J gene TRBJ2-7; a weak D match, TRBD2 (6 bases). Trimming took off 1 base at V and 3 bases at J, with 13 bases between the two ends. This CDR3 contains 15 residues. Germline V gene sequence: CDR1 LGHNA, CDR2 YSLEER. This chain's CDR3 is CASSQGLANLYEQYF. As DNA, the CDR3 is TGCGCCAGCAGCCAAGGCCTAGCGAACCTCTACGAGCAGTACTTC.

The chain is built from TRBV2 and TRBJ2-7; no clear D gene. Germline lookup yields CDR1 SNHLY and CDR2 FYNNEI. The CDR3 is 15 amino acids. V was clipped by 1 base and J by 0 bases, with 10 bases between them. CDR3: CASSEGGRPSYEQYF. The DNA of the CDR3 is TGTGCCAGCAGTGAAGGCGGCAGGCCCTCCTACGAGCAGTACTTC. The whole variable domain, filled in from reference TRBV2 and TRBJ2-7, reads EPEVTQTPSHQVTQMGQEVILRCVPISNHLYFYWYRQILGQKVEFLVSFYNNEISEKSEIFDDQFSVERPDGSNFTLKIRSTKLEDSAMYFCASSEGGRPSYEQYFGPGTRLTVT.